This TCR beta chain was sequenced in a study of T cell changes during pregnancy in multiple sclerosis. Using immunoSEQ multiplex PCR, the repertoire was profiled, and TCRdb retains in-frame clones only, with some absent. The top ten clones hold 1.9% of a sample with about 100,000 clones, roughly 90% of them seen once. The CDR3 has 15 residues. Per germline, CDR1 SGHNT and CDR2 YENEEA. With 5 bases clipped from V and 6 bases from J, the junction kept 7 bases outside the gene matches. The sequence was obtained from a female donor with multiple sclerosis, enrolled in a pregnancy study. The chain joins TRBV11-3 to TRBJ1-6; 7 bases are a match to TRBD1. The sample consisted of peripheral blood, taken after pregnancy. DNA for the CDR3: TGTGCCAGCAGCCCCCGGGACAGACTTAATTCACCCCTCCACTTT. Protein: CASSPRDRLNSPLHF. Based on the CDR3 plus reference TRBV11-3 and TRBJ1-6, the full variable domain is EAGVVQSPRYKIIEKKQPVAFWCNPISGHNTLYWYLQNLGQGPELLIRYENEEAVDDSQLPKDRFSAERLKGVDSTLKIQPAELGDSAVYLCASSPRDRLNSPLHFGNGTRLTVT.